This entry lists 7 T cell receptor beta chains sequenced from one sample in a study of CD8+ T cells in alopecia areata. Extracted from the samples, RNA was reverse transcribed into cDNA to serve as the sequencing template. The protocol was immunoSEQ multiplex PCR, while the TCRdb copy is restricted to in-frame clones and leaves out a portion. This table holds 150,000 to 200,000 clones, roughly 70% found once. Treatment reported: oral pan-JAK inhibitor, 5-10 mg twice daily. The specimen comprised CD4+ T cells sorted from blood, sampled at roughly week 49, from a patient treated with tofacitinib. Receptors originate from a human donor with alopecia areata.

V is TRBV13 and J is TRBJ2-2, with a possible D match to TRBD2 (6 bases). Germline V gene lookup returns CDR1 PRHDT and CDR2 FYEKMQ (reference sequence). This CDR3 spans 16 amino acids. V was cut by 2 bases and J by 0 bases, with 10 bases left in between. The DNA for the CDR3 is TGTGCCAGCAGCTTACGGGGACTGTCGAACACCGGGGAGCTGTTTTTT. Its translation is CASSLRGLSNTGELFF.

For this clone: Other DNA sequences from this sample encode an identical CDR3 as well. The chain combines TRBV25-1 with TRBJ2-7; D unresolved. The CDR3 is made up of 11 amino acids. Deletions cut 2 bases from V and 3 bases from J, with 2 bases between. Looked up from germline, CDR1 is MGHDK and CDR2 is SYGVNS. The CDR3 DNA follows: TGTGCCAGCAGTGAAGGCTACGAGCAGTACTTC. Its translation is CASSEGYEQYF.

V usage is TRBV29-1 and J usage is TRBJ1-1; D not resolved. CDR1 and CDR2 (germline): SQVTM, ANQGSEA. This CDR3 contains 15 residues. V lost 5 bases and J lost 4, with 20 bases in between. CDR3 residues: CSVLRARGPGTEAFF. The CDR3 DNA sequence: TGCAGCGTTTTACGGGCTAGAGGTCCGGGCACTGAAGCTTTCTTT.

The V gene is TRBV19, the J gene TRBJ1-2; the D is unclear. The germline gives CDR1 LNHDA, CDR2 SQIVND (reference sequence). The V end was cut by 3 bases, the J end by 0 bases, with 11 bases between. The CDR3 is made up of 15 amino acids. The CDR3 sequence is CASSIGQAANYGYTF. Written as DNA, the CDR3 is TGTGCCAGTAGTATCGGCCAGGCCGCTAACTATGGCTACACCTTC.

This sequence joins TRBV7-8 and TRBJ2-3, with D perhaps matching TRBD1 (5 bases). Looked up from germline, CDR1 is SGHVS and CDR2 is FQNEAQ. Trimming removed 4 bases from V and 0 bases from J, with 8 bases in between. The CDR3 spans 14 residues. The CDR3: CASSSGHSTDTQYF. In nucleotides, the CDR3 is TGTGCCAGCAGCTCCGGACATAGCACAGATACGCAGTATTTT.

The chain joins TRBV9 to TRBJ1-4; no reliable D call. The CDR3 has 16 residues. V was shortened by 0 bases and J by 7 bases, with 16 bases between the two germline ends. Germline values: CDR1 SGDLS, CDR2 YYNGEE. The CDR3 DNA sequence: TGTGCCAGCAGCGTAGGAGGTCTGAACCCTCTTGAAAAACTGTTTTTT. The encoded protein is CASSVGGLNPLEKLFF.

The chain recombines TRBV18 with TRBJ1-2; 7 positions match TRBD1. The V gene's germline CDR1 is KGHSH and CDR2 LQKENI. The V gene end was trimmed by 6 bases and the J gene end by 12 bases; junction bases not matched to a gene: 10. The length of the CDR3 is 12 residues. The CDR3 loop is CASSDIQGENTF. The DNA of the CDR3 is TGTGCCAGCTCGGACATTCAGGGGGAAAACACCTTC.